One and the same sample provided the 14 T cell receptor beta chains below, sequenced in a study of cytomegalovirus exposure and HLA in healthy donors. The PCR used 60 Vbeta and 13 Jbeta primers. Profiling relied on immunoSEQ multiplex PCR, and the TCRdb table lists in-frame clones only, not all of them. The sample includes some 98,000 clones, roughly four fifths of them seen just once. Specimen: PBMCs. The receptors derive from a female donor in good health and CMV-seropositive.

This clone appeared a few times. The chain combines TRBV15 with TRBJ1-5, with D possibly TRBD1 on 6 matching bases. V lost 0 bases, J lost 6 bases, and 15 bases lay in between. Germline lookup yields CDR1 LNHNV and CDR2 YYDKDF (reference sequence). This CDR3 is 16 amino acids long. The CDR3: CATSREGHGVGQPQHF. DNA for the CDR3: TGTGCCACCAGCAGAGAGGGACATGGGGTGGGTCAGCCCCAGCATTTT.

This clone turned up a few times. V is TRBV25-1 and J is TRBJ1-1; D gene unclear. CDR3 length: 12 residues. V lost 3 bases, J lost 4 bases, and 6 bases lay in between. The germline CDR1 and CDR2 sequences are MGHDK and SYGVNS. CDR3 amino acids: CASSDLATEAFF. CDR3 sequence (DNA): TGTGCCAGCAGTGATCTGGCCACTGAAGCTTTCTTT. Combining the CDR3 with reference TRBV25-1 and TRBJ1-1 gives the whole variable domain EADIYQTPRYLVIGTGKKITLECSQTMGHDKMYWYQQDPGMELHLIHYSYGVNSTEKGDLSSESTVSRIRTEHFPLTLESARPSHTSQYLCASSDLATEAFFGQGTRLTVV.

The rearrangement uses TRBV5-6 and TRBJ2-7; TRBD1 is a possible D gene (6 bases). The germline V gene has CDR1 SGHDT and CDR2 YYEEEE. V was trimmed by 6 bases and J by 0 bases, leaving 19 bases between them. The CDR3 extends over 16 amino acids. The CDR3 protein is CASTTRSTGSSYEQYF. Written as DNA, the CDR3 is TGTGCCAGCACCACACGGTCGACAGGTAGCTCCTACGAGCAGTACTTC. The full variable domain, in which reference TRBV5-6 and TRBJ2-7 provide the parts outside the CDR3, is DAGVTQSPTHLIKTRGQQVTLRCSPKSGHDTVSWYQQALGQGPQFIFQYYEEEERQRGNFPDRFSGHQFPNYSSELNVNALLLGDSALYLCASTTRSTGSSYEQYFGPGTRLTVT.

The J gene is TRBJ2-1, the V gene TRBV7-3; a weak D match, TRBD1 (5 bases). The CDR3 runs to 15 residues. The V end lost 3 bases, the J end lost 5 bases, and 14 bases lay between the germline ends. Germline V gene lookup returns CDR1 SGHTA and CDR2 FQGTGA. This chain's CDR3 is CASSLSSGAHNEQFF. The CDR3 DNA is TGTGCCAGCAGCTTGTCTAGTGGGGCGCACAATGAGCAGTTCTTC.

The rearrangement uses TRBV6-5 and TRBJ1-2; 9 nucleotides line up with TRBD1. V shed 5 bases, J shed 4 bases, and the junction held 8 bases outside the gene matches. CDR3 length: 15 amino acids. The germline gives CDR1 MNHEY, CDR2 SVGAGI. The CDR3, as DNA: TGTGCCAGCAGTCCACCGGGACAGGGAAGCTATGGCTACACCTTC. This sequence encodes CASSPPGQGSYGYTF.

The CDR3 DNA sequence: TGTGCCACCAGGGCGGGGTACACTGAAGCTTTCTTT. It specifies CATRAGYTEAFF. This chain links TRBV27 with TRBJ1-1; a possible D gene is TRBD1 (5 bases). The V end lost 10 bases, the J end lost 3 bases, and 12 bases lay between the germline ends. CDR1 MNHEY and CDR2 SMNVEV come from the germline V gene (reference sequence). This CDR3 comprises 12 residues.

This chain joins TRBV19 and TRBJ1-1; D not resolved. The CDR3 contains 13 residues. Trimming removed 5 bases at V and 4 bases at J, with 11 bases between. Germline CDR1 LNHDA, CDR2 SQIVND (reference sequence). Here the CDR3 DNA reads TGTGCCAGTAGTCCCACACCGGGCACTGAAGCTTTCTTT. Translated: CASSPTPGTEAFF.

The V call is TRBV9, the J call TRBJ1-1; D is undetermined. CDR1 and CDR2 (germline): SGDLS, YYNGEE. The CDR3 is 13 amino acids. The V and J ends lost 2 bases and 1 base respectively, with 6 bases between them. The CDR3 sequence is CASSVSPNTEAFF. CDR3 bases: TGTGCCAGCAGCGTCTCCCCGAACACTGAAGCTTTCTTT.

With respect to this clone: The junction departs from the called germline gene at one end, perhaps through a read error. V and J are TRBV6-5 and TRBJ1-1, with 10 bases that match TRBD1. The germline gives CDR1 MNHEY, CDR2 SVGAGI. This CDR3 contains 14 residues. CDR3 loop: CASSRTGGNPEAFF. In DNA form, the CDR3 reads TGTGCCAGTTCTCGGACAGGGGGGAACCCTGAAGCTTTCTTT.

The V and J genes are TRBV6-1 and TRBJ1-2; 9 bases line up with TRBD1. Trimming cost V 8 bases and J 6 bases; bases outside gene matches: 7. Germline loops: CDR1 MNHNS, CDR2 SASEGT. CDR3 length: 13 amino acids. The CDR3 DNA reads as TGTGCCAGCTTGGACAGGGGATGGGATGGCTACACCTTC. Protein sequence: CASLDRGWDGYTF.

This rearrangement joins TRBV19 to TRBJ1-5, with D possibly TRBD1 on 5 matching bases. CDR3 length equals 16 residues. Germline V CDR1 and CDR2: LNHDA, SQIVND (reference sequence). Trimming pared 1 base from V and 3 bases from J, leaving 13 bases between. Written as DNA, the CDR3 is TGTGCCAGTAGTATAGGGCAGGGTATGGACAATCAGCCCCAGCATTTT. Translation: CASSIGQGMDNQPQHF.

The J gene is TRBJ2-5, the V gene TRBV5-4; D ambiguous. Trimming stripped 0 bases from V and 5 bases from J, with 5 bases between. There are 12 residues in the CDR3. Germline V gene lookup returns CDR1 SGHNT and CDR2 YYREEE (reference sequence). CDR3 sequence: CASSLGEETQYF. The CDR3 DNA is TGTGCCAGCAGCTTGGGTGAGGAGACCCAGTACTTC.

CDR3 DNA sequence: TGTGCCAGCAGCGAAACTGAGGAAGCTTTCTTT. Translated, it gives CASSETEEAFF. The chain links TRBV13 to TRBJ1-1, with unresolved D. The germline V gene encodes CDR1 PRHDT and CDR2 FYEKMQ (reference sequence). The CDR3 extends over 11 amino acids. V gave up 5 bases and J gave up 8 bases, with 9 bases separating them. Complete variable domain (other parts from reference TRBV13 and TRBJ1-1): AAGVIQSPRHLIKEKRETATLKCYPIPRHDTVYWYQQGPGQDPQFLISFYEKMQSDKGSIPDRFSAQQFSDYHSELNMSSLELGDSALYFCASSETEEAFFGQGTRLTVV.

CDR3 sequence reads: CASSPIRNEKLFF. The CDR3 DNA is TGTGCCAGCAGTCCTATACGAAATGAAAAACTGTTTTTT. The chain uses TRBV6-1 and TRBJ1-4; D call uncertain. The CDR3 sequence is 13 residues long. Per germline, CDR1 MNHNS and CDR2 SASEGT. Trimming took off 5 bases at V and 5 bases at J, with 9 bases between the two ends.